One and the same sample provided the 13 T cell receptor beta chains below, sequenced in a study of PD-L1 blockade in urothelial cancer. Time point noted: pretreatment peripheral blood. Clones were read by immunoSEQ multiplex PCR, and TCRdb kept only the in-frame ones, dropping some. The data contain about 63,000 clones, more than 80% of them singletons. Sequences were derived from PBMCs, sampled around atezolizumab (anti-PD-L1) treatment. The receptor source for this set is a man aged 65 to 85 with urothelial cancer.

The V and J genes are TRBV4-1 and TRBJ1-2, with TRBD1 as a possible D gene (6 bases). The CDR3 covers 16 residues. CDR1 MGHRA and CDR2 YSYEKL come from the germline V gene. V lost 3 bases, J lost 0 bases, and 14 bases lay in between. The CDR3 coding sequence is TGCGCCAGCAGCCATCCCGGGGAGGGGGCTAACTATGGCTACACCTTC. As protein: CASSHPGEGANYGYTF.

This clone was seen only a few times. The gene calls are TRBV14 and TRBJ1-2, with D uncertain. The germline V and J ends were trimmed by 1 base and 5 bases, with 8 bases remaining between them. Per the germline V gene, CDR1 is SGHDN and CDR2 is FVKESK. There are 13 residues in the CDR3. Here the CDR3 reads CASSQGRKYGYTF. For the CDR3, the DNA is TGTGCCAGCAGCCAAGGGCGGAAGTATGGCTACACCTTC.

On this clone: Its ends do not fully match the called genes, so a read error is possible. This chain joins TRBV7-2 and TRBJ1-1; unclear D gene. Germline CDR1 is SGHTA and CDR2 is FQGNSA. The CDR3 is 13 amino acids. CDR3 in amino acids: CASSLAGSQPAFF. The CDR3 nucleotides read TGTGCCAGCAGCCTAGCCGGGTCCCAGCCCGCTTTCTTT.

This chain connects TRBV5-1 to TRBJ2-7, with D possibly being TRBD2 (5 bases). This CDR3 is 14 amino acids long. In germline, CDR1 is SGHRS, CDR2 YFSETQ. The V and J ends lost 2 bases and 2 bases respectively, with 11 bases between them. CDR3 nucleotide sequence: TGCGCCAGCAGCTTTAGTACGGGAACCTACGAGCAGTACTTC. It encodes CASSFSTGTYEQYF.

The chain has TRBV29-1 and TRBJ2-3; tentatively, D is TRBD2 (5 bases). Germline V CDR1 and CDR2: SQVTM, ANQGSEA. CDR3 length: 11 amino acids. The CDR3 nucleotides read TGCACCGCGTGGGAGACAGATACGCAGTATTTT. As protein: CTAWETDTQYF.

The V gene is TRBV12-5, the J gene TRBJ2-1; D may be TRBD1 (6 bases). This CDR3 has 12 residues. CDR1 and CDR2 (germline): LGHNT, FRNRAP. Trimming removed 5 bases from V and 9 bases from J, with 11 bases in between. CDR3 nucleotides: TGTGCTAGTGGTCCCAGGGGAATTGAGCAGTTCTTC. Its protein is CASGPRGIEQFF.

The chain combines TRBV11-1 with TRBJ2-3; D not resolved. The germline V gene encodes CDR1 SGHAT and CDR2 FQDESV (reference sequence). Trimming pared 5 bases from V and 0 bases from J, leaving 12 bases between. This CDR3 has 15 amino acids. The DNA of the CDR3 is TGTGCCAGCAGCCCGATAGATCCTAGCACAGATACGCAGTATTTT. It yields the protein CASSPIDPSTDTQYF.

For the CDR3, the DNA is TGTGCCAGCAGCCCCTCGGGAGGCGTGGCCCAAGAGACCCAGTACTTC. This encodes CASSPSGGVAQETQYF. The V call is TRBV11-3, the J call TRBJ2-5; 7 nucleotides agree with TRBD2. After removal of 5 bases from V and 1 base from J, the junction contained 10 bases not matched to a gene. CDR1 and CDR2 (germline): SGHNT, YENEEA. This CDR3 comprises 16 residues.

This chain joins TRBV5-1 and TRBJ1-5; TRBD1 is a possible D gene (6 bases). Germline CDR1 SGHRS, CDR2 YFSETQ. The germline V and J ends were trimmed by 4 bases and 12 bases, with 17 bases remaining between them. The CDR3 is 13 residues long. CDR3 sequence: CASSASPEGGQHF. The CDR3 coding sequence is TGCGCCAGCAGCGCCTCCCCCGAAGGGGGCCAGCATTTT.

The rearrangement links TRBV11-3 to TRBJ1-2, with a tentative D call TRBD1 (6 bases). This CDR3 is built from 13 residues. Germline V gene lookup returns CDR1 SGHNT and CDR2 YENEEA. Trimming stripped 6 bases from V and 4 bases from J, with 12 bases between. The CDR3 region has the DNA TGTGCCAGCAGTCAGGACAGCACCTATGGCTACACCTTC. Its protein is CASSQDSTYGYTF.

This clone has a handful of counts. The chain joins TRBV7-9 to TRBJ2-7, with 9 bases that match TRBD1. This CDR3 has 14 amino acids. Germline CDR1 SEHNR, CDR2 FQNEAQ (reference sequence). With 5 bases clipped from V and 8 bases from J, the junction kept 10 bases outside the gene matches. The CDR3 DNA reads TGTGCCAGCAGCGCACCGGGACAGGGACTCAAGCAGTACTTC. This encodes CASSAPGQGLKQYF.

The gene calls are TRBV5-1 and TRBJ2-2, with TRBD1 matching over 7 bases. V shed 0 bases, J shed 4 bases, and the junction held 3 bases outside the gene matches. The CDR3 has 15 amino acids. CDR1 and CDR2 from the germline V gene are SGHRS and YFSETQ. The CDR3 spells CASSLGQGGTGELFF. The DNA for the CDR3 is TGCGCCAGCAGCTTGGGACAGGGCGGCACCGGGGAGCTGTTTTTT.

The rearrangement uses TRBV27 and TRBJ1-1, with D maybe TRBD1 (5 bases). There are 18 residues in the CDR3. V gave up 2 bases and J gave up 4 bases, with 23 bases separating them. CDR1 is MNHEY, CDR2 SMNVEV, per germline (reference sequence). CDR3 coding DNA: TGTGCCAGCAGTTTAACCCCGTCTGGGGGGACTTCGGGCACTGAAGCTTTCTTT. As protein: CASSLTPSGGTSGTEAFF.